This paragraph covers one T cell receptor (beta chain) sequence. Its specificity is not known. The data were obtained in a study of T-cell memory formation after mild COVID-19. The overall study: Largely donor-specific sequence clusters came from a couple of donors. Broader study findings: Pre-infection memory harbored some responding clones, suggesting cross-reactive memory joined.

Germline V CDR1 and CDR2: SEHNR, FQNEAQ (reference sequence). With 4 bases clipped from V and 3 bases from J, the junction kept 17 bases outside the gene matches. The CDR3 covers 19 residues. From the 5' RACE reads, TCRdb called clonotypes with MiXCR, one entry per CDR3 protein. In the table there are approximately 440,000 distinct CDR3 sequences, roughly 20% of which are singletons. Source material: PBMCs or a T cell subset sorted from them (not recorded which). This TCR derives from an adult woman who had mild COVID-19 (a few samples of this study predate the infection). Cell type and time point are not known. The chain is built from TRBV7-9 and TRBJ2-7; TRBD2 matches at 11 bases. CDR3 sequence: CASSSIGPTNLAGGYEQYF. CDR3 coding DNA: TGTGCCAGCAGCTCTATAGGACCAACAAATCTAGCGGGAGGCTACGAGCAGTACTTC.